Listed here is a single T cell receptor (beta chain). Its cognate antigen is unknown. The CDR3 runs 14 residues. These data originate in a study of graft-versus-host responses after intestinal transplantation. About the study: Among the recipients, transplants were multivisceral, liver-intestinal, or isolated intestinal. Tacrolimus plus steroids were given to all recipients for about three years, preceded by anti-thymocyte globulin induction.

General observations from the study: Recipient marrow harbored GvH clones, some of which surfaced first in ileum or blood. High graft-versus-host to host-versus-graft T cell clonal ratios marked allografts of patients with graft-donor macrochimerism.

Only in-frame clones appear in the TCRdb table, and some are missing; sequencing was by immunoSEQ multiplex PCR. The table has 40,000 or so clones, roughly 89% seen once. This rearrangement joins TRBV21-1 to TRBJ1-2; TRBD1 reflects the table's D call only, with no check against the DNA. TRBV21-1 constitutes a pseudogene. The sequence was obtained from a human patient who received an intestinal transplant, so some T cells may come from the graft donor. Sample: PBMCs, taken roughly 270 days after transplant. DNA of the CDR3: TGTGCCAGCAGCAACGGACAGGGTGTCTATGGCTACACCTTC. Its translation: CASSNGQGVYGYTF.